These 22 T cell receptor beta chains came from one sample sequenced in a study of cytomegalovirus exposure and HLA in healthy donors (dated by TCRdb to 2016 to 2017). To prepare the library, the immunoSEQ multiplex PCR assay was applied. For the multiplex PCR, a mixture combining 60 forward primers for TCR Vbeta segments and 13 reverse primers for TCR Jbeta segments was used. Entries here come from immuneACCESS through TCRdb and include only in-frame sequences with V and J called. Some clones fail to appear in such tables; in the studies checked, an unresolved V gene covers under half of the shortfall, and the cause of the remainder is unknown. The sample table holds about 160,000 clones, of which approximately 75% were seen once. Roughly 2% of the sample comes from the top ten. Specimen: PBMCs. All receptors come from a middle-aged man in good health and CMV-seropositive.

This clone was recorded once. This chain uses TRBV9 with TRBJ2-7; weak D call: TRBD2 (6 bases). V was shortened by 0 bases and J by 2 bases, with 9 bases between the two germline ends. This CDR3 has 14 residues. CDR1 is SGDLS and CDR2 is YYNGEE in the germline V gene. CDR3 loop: CASSVAGVTYEQYF. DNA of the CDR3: TGTGCCAGCAGCGTAGCGGGGGTAACCTACGAGCAGTACTTC.

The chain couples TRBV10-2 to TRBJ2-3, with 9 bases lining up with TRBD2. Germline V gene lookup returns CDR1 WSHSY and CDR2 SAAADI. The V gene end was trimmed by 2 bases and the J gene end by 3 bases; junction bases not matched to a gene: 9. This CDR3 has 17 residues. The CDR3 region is CASSEIGTSGYTDTQYF. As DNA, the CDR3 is TGCGCCAGCAGTGAGATCGGAACTAGCGGGTATACAGATACGCAGTATTTT.

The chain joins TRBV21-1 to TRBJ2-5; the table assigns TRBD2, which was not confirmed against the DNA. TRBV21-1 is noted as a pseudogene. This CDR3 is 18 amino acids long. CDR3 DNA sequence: TGTGCCAGCAGCAAGGATGAGCGGGGGGCCTTCCCGGGAGAGACCCAGTACTTC. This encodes CASSKDERGAFPGETQYF.

The CDR3 bases are TGTGCCAGCAGCTTAGAACGGTACGAGCAGTACTTC. It encodes CASSLERYEQYF. The J gene is TRBJ2-7, the V gene TRBV5-4; D is uncertain. The V gene lost 2 bases and the J gene lost 4 bases, with 7 bases spanning the gap. Germline V gives CDR1 SGHNT, CDR2 YYREEE (reference sequence). The length of the CDR3 is 12 residues.

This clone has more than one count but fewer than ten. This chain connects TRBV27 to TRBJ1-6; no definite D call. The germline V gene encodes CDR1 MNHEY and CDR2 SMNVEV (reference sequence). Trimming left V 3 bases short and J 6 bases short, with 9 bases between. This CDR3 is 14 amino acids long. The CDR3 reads CASSFVQINSPLHF. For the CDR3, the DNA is TGTGCCAGCAGTTTTGTACAGATTAATTCACCCCTCCACTTT.

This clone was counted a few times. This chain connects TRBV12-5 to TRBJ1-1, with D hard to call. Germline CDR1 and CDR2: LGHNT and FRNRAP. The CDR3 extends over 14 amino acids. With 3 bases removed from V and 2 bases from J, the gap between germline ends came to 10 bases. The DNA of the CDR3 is TGTGCTAGTGGTTTCGGTAGGAGTAACACTGAAGCTTTCTTT. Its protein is CASGFGRSNTEAFF.

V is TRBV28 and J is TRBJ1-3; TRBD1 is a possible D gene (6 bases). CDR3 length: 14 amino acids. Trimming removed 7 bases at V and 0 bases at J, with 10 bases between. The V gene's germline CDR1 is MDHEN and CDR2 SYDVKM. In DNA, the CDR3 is TGTGCCAGCATCCAGGGGAGCTCTGGAAACACCATATATTTT. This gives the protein CASIQGSSGNTIYF.

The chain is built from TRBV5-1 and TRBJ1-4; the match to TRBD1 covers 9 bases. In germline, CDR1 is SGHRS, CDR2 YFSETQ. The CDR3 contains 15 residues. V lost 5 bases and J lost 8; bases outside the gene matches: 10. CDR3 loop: CASRSSGGQGEKLFF. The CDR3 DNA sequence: TGCGCCAGCAGGTCGTCGGGGGGACAGGGCGAAAAACTGTTTTTT.

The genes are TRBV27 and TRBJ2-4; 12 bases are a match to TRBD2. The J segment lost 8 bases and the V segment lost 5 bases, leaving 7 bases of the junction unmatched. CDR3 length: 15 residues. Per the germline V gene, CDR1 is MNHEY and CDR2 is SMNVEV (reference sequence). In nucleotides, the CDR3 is TGTGCCAGCAGTCCCCTAGCGGGGGGGTCGGACATTCAGTACTTC. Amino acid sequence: CASSPLAGGSDIQYF.

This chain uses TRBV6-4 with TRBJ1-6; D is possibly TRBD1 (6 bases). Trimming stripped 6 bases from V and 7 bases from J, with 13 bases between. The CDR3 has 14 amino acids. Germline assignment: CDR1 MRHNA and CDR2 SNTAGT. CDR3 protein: CASRTGGRNSPLHF. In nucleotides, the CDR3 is TGTGCCAGCAGGACAGGTGGAAGGAATTCACCCCTCCACTTT.

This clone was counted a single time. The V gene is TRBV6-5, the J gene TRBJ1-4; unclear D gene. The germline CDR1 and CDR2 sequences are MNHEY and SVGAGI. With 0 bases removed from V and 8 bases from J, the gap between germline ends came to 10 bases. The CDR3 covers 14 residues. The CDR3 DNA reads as TGTGCCAGCAGTTACTCGATTCACACCGAAAAACTGTTTTTT. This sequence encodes CASSYSIHTEKLFF.

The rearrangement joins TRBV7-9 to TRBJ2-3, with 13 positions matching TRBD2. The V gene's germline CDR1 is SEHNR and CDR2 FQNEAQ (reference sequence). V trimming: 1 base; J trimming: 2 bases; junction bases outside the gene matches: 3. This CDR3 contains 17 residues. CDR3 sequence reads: CASSLGGLAGATDTQYF. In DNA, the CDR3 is TGTGCCAGCAGCTTAGGAGGACTAGCGGGGGCCACAGATACGCAGTATTTT.

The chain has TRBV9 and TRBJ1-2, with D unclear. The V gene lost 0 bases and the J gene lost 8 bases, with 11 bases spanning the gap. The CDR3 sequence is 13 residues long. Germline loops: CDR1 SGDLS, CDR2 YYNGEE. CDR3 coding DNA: TGTGCCAGCAGCGTAGAGGCATTCGGGGGCTACACCTTC. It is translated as CASSVEAFGGYTF.

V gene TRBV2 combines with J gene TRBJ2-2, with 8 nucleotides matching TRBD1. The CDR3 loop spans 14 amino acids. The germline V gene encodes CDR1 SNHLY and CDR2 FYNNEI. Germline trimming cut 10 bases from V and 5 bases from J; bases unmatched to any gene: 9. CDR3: CATNRDRPTGELFF. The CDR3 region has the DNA TGTGCCACAAACCGGGACAGGCCAACCGGGGAGCTGTTTTTT. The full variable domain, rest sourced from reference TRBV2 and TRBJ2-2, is EPEVTQTPSHQVTQMGQEVILRCVPISNHLYFYWYRQILGQKVEFLVSFYNNEISEKSEIFDDQFSVERPDGSNFTLKIRSTKLEDSAMYFCATNRDRPTGELFFGEGSRLTVL.

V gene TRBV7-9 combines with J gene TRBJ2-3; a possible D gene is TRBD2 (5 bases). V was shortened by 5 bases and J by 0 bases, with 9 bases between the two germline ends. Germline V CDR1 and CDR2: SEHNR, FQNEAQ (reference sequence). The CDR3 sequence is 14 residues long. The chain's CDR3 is CASSQTTSTDTQYF. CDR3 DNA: TGTGCCAGCAGCCAGACTACTAGCACAGATACGCAGTATTTT.

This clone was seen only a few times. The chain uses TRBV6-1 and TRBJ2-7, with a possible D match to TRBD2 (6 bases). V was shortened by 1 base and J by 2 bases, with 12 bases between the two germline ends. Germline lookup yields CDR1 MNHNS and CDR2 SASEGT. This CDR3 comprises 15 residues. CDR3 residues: CASSEVEGGPYEQYF. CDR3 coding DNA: TGTGCCAGCAGTGAAGTGGAGGGTGGGCCCTACGAGCAGTACTTC.

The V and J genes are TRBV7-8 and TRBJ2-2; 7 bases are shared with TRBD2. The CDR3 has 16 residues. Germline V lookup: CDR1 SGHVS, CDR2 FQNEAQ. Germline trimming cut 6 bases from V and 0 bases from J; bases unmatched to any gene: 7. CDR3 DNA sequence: TGTGCCAGCAGTCCGAGGGGAGGGTCGAACACCGGGGAGCTGTTTTTT. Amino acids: CASSPRGGSNTGELFF.

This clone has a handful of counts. The CDR3 DNA is TGTGCCAGCAGCCTCGCCTCGGGGGTCTCCTACAATGAGCAGTTCTTC. As protein: CASSLASGVSYNEQFF. This chain joins TRBV4-2 and TRBJ2-1, with D possibly matching TRBD2 (6 bases). Looked up from germline, CDR1 is LGHNA and CDR2 is YNFKEQ. The CDR3 totals 16 residues. Trimming removed 4 bases at V and 0 bases at J, with 13 bases between.

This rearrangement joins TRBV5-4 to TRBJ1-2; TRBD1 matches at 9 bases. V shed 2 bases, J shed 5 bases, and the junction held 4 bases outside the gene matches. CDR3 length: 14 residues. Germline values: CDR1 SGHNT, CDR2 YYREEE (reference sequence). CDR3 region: CASSLPDRGYGYTF. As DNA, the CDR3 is TGTGCCAGCAGCTTACCGGACAGGGGTTATGGCTACACCTTC.

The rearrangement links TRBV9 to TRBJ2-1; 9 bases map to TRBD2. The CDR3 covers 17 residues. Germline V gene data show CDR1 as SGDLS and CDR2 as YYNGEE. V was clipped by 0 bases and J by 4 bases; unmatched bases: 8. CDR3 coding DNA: TGTGCCAGCAGCGTAGGAATAGCGGGGGTGGGTTACAATGAGCAGTTCTTC. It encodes CASSVGIAGVGYNEQFF.

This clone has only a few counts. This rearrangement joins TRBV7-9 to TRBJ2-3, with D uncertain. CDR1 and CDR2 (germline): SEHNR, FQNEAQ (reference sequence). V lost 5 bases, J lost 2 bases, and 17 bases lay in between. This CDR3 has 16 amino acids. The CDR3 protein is CASSGSGPTLTDTQYF. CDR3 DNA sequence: TGTGCCAGCAGCGGGTCGGGTCCCACCCTCACAGATACGCAGTATTTT.

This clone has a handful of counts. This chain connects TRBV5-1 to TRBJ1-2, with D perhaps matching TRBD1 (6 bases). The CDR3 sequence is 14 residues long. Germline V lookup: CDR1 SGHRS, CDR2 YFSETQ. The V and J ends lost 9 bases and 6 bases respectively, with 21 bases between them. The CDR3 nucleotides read TGCGCCACCTCCGAACAGGGCGTTGGGGATGGCTACACCTTC. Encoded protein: CATSEQGVGDGYTF. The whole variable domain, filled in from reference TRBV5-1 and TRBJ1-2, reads KAGVTQTPRYLIKTRGQQVTLSCSPISGHRSVSWYQQTPGQGLQFLFEYFSETQRNKGNFPGRFSGRQFSNSRSEMNVSTLELGDSALYLCATSEQGVGDGYTFGSGTRLTVV.